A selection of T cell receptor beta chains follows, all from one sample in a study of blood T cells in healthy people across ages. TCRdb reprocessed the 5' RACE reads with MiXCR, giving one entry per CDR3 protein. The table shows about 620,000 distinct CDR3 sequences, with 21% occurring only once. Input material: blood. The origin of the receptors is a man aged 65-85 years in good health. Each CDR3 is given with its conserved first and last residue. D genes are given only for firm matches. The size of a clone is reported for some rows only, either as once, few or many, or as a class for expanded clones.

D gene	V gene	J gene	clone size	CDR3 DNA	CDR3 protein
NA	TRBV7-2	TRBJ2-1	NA	TGTGCCAGCAGGGTAATCGGTGGTGAGCAGTTCTTC	CASRVIGGEQFF
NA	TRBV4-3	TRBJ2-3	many	TGCGCCAGCAGCCAAGATTACGGGAGTGACACAGATACGCAGTATTTT	CASSQDYGSDTDTQYF
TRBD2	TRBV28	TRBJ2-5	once	TGTGCCAGCAGCGGACTAGCGGGAGAGCGGACTGACCAGTACTTC	CASSGLAGERTDQYF
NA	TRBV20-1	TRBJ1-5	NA	TGCAGTGCTAGCCCACCGGGGGGGGTAAGTCAGCCCCAGCATTTT	CSASPPGGVSQPQHF
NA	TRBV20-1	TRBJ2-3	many	TGCAGTGCTAGAGATCCGACCGATACGCAGTATTTT	CSARDPTDTQYF
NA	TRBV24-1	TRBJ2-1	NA	TGTGCCACCAGTGAAGACAATGAGCAGTTCTTC	CATSEDNEQFF
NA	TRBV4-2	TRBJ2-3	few	TGTGCCAGCAGTCCCGCAGGGGGGTCTGCAGATACGCAGTATTTT	CASSPAGGSADTQYF
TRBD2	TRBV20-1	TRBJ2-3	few	TGCAGTGCTAGAGAGATAAGCGGGAGGACTAGCACAGATACGCAGTATTTT	CSAREISGRTSTDTQYF
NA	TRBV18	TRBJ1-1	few	TGTGCCAGCTCACCGGTGGCGGAGGACCTCGAAGCTTTCTTT	CASSPVAEDLEAFF
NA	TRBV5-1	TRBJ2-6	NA	TGCGCCAGCGGCCTCAGGACGGCCGGGGCCAACGTCCTGACTTTC	CASGLRTAGANVLTF
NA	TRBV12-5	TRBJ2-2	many	TGTGCTAGTGGTCCCCCTTCCGGGGAGCTGTTTTTT	CASGPPSGELFF
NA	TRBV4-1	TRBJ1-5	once	TGCGCCAGCAGCCAAGATGGTTTTGGTGATCAGCCCCAGCATTTT	CASSQDGFGDQPQHF
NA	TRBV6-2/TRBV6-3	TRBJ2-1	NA	TGTGCCAGCAGTTACTCGAGACTTTCCAATGAGCAGTTCTTC	CASSYSRLSNEQFF
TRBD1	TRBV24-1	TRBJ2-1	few	TGTGCCTCACGACAGGGGGCGAACAATGAGCAGTTCTTC	CASRQGANNEQFF
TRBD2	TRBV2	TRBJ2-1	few	TGTGCCAGCAGGGGTGGGACTAGCGGGAGAGGTAATGAGCAGTTCTTC	CASRGGTSGRGNEQFF
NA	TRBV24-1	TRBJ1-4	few	TGTGCCACCAGTGACCCTCGGTTTGGCCAGGGGAGCGAAAAACTGTTTTTT	CATSDPRFGQGSEKLFF
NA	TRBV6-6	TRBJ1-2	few	TGTGCCAGCAGTTTGGGATCGGGACGCCTCTATGGCTACACCTTC	CASSLGSGRLYGYTF
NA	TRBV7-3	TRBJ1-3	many	TGTGCCAGCAGCTTAGAGACAGGACCCTCTGGAAACACCATATATTTT	CASSLETGPSGNTIYF
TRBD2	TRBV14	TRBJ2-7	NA	TGTGCCAGCAGCCGGACGGTGGCTAGCGGAACCTACGAGCAGTACTTC	CASSRTVASGTYEQYF
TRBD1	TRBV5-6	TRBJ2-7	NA	TGTGCCAGCAGCTTGGGTCCCCTGACAGGGCCCTACGAGCAGTACTTC	CASSLGPLTGPYEQYF
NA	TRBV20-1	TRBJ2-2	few	TGCAGTGCTAGAGATTGGAGGGCCTCTACCGGGGAGCTGTTTTTT	CSARDWRASTGELFF
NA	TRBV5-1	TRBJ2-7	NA	TGCGCCAGCAGCTTGGGTGCGACAGCCACCTCCTACGAGCAGTACTTC	CASSLGATATSYEQYF
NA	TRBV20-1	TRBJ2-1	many	TGCAGTGCTGCACCCGGATTGAGCTACAATGAGCAGTTCTTC	CSAAPGLSYNEQFF
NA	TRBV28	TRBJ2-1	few	TGTGCCAGCAGTACCCCTGGCTACAATGAGCAGTTCTTC	CASSTPGYNEQFF
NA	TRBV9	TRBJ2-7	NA	TGTGCCAGCAGCAGGCAACACGGGGTTACCTCCTACGAGCAGTACTTC	CASSRQHGVTSYEQYF
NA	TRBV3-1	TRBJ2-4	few	TGTGCCAGCGGACGGTTAAACATTCAGTACTTC	CASGRLNIQYF
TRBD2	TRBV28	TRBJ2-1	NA	TGTGCCAGCAGTTTAAGCGGGAGGGCCCTCAATGAGCAGTTCTTC	CASSLSGRALNEQFF
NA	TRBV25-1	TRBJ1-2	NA	TGTGCCAGCAGTGAATTTGAGGGGATTTGGCGTGGCTACACCTTC	CASSEFEGIWRGYTF
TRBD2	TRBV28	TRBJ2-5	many	TGTGCCAGCAGTTTCCCCTTCCGTAGCGGGATTTGGGAGGAGACCCAGTACTTC	CASSFPFRSGIWEETQYF
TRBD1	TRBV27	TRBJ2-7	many	TGTGCCAGCAGTCAAAGGACAGGGGCCTACGAGCAGTACTTC	CASSQRTGAYEQYF